This T cell receptor (beta chain) was found in a study of blood T cell repertoires in COVID-19. Study in general: T cells, B-cell-depleted T cells, or PBMCs supplied cDNA or gDNA.

Individuals drawn from under 30 US areas were roughly 18 to 95 years old. TCRdb's table, derived via immunoSEQ multiplex PCR, lists solely in-frame clones and lacks some. The data show some 250,000 clones, with roughly nine tenths seen just once and less than 4.5% held by the top ten. With 0 bases removed from V and 1 base from J, the gap between germline ends came to 9 bases. This CDR3 is 15 amino acids long. The germline gives CDR1 ENHRY, CDR2 SYGVKD. This TCR was recovered from a woman aged 25 to 39 with acute COVID-19. The material sequenced was PBMCs or T cells enriched from blood (not recorded which). This chain links TRBV10-3 with TRBJ1-1, with D tentatively TRBD1 (5 bases). CDR3 nucleotide sequence: TGTGCCATCAGTGAGTCAAGGGGCGCGAACACTGAAGCTTTCTTT. This translates into CAISESRGANTEAFF.